This T cell receptor (beta chain) derives from a study of T cell responses to AZD1222 COVID-19 vaccine. Study at large: Second-dose recipients at about 4 or about 12 weeks were treated as one pooled group.

Clones were read by immunoSEQ multiplex PCR, and TCRdb kept only the in-frame ones, dropping some. The sample consists of roughly 180,000 clones, approximately 94% of them appearing once. The clonotype originates from an adult in good health. The sequencing used peripheral blood, collected on day 0 of AZD1222 vaccination.

The CDR3 reads CASSWGTDTQYF. The CDR3, as DNA: TGCGCCAGCAGCTGGGGCACAGATACGCAGTATTTT. The rearrangement joins TRBV5-1 to TRBJ2-3, with D hard to call. The germline CDR1 and CDR2 sequences are SGHRS and YFSETQ. The CDR3 contains 12 residues. Trimming pared 3 bases from V and 1 base from J, leaving 3 bases between.